The 3 T cell receptor beta chains presented below share a single source sample, sequenced in a study of blood T cell repertoires in COVID-19. Here immunoSEQ multiplex PCR was the method, and the copy in TCRdb shows in-frame clones only, minus some. The sample includes roughly 340,000 clones, 85% to 90% seen only once; the top ten take 7% to 8%. Sequences were obtained from peripheral blood. Receptors originate from a woman between 65 and 79 years old with COVID-19, enrolled during active disease.

The chain employs TRBV19 and TRBJ1-2; 9 bases are shared with TRBD1. This CDR3 is 14 amino acids long. V lost 7 bases, J lost 4 bases, and 7 bases stayed unmatched. From germline, CDR1 is LNHDA and CDR2 SQIVND (reference sequence). CDR3 coding DNA: TGTGCCAGTAAAACAGGGGGCTATGGCTATGGCTACACCTTC. It encodes CASKTGGYGYGYTF.

The rearrangement joins TRBV5-1 to TRBJ1-1; the D gene is possibly TRBD1 (6 bases). Germline CDR1 SGHRS, CDR2 YFSETQ. The germline V and J ends were trimmed by 5 bases and 1 base, with 9 bases remaining between them. The CDR3 has 13 amino acids. CDR3 sequence: CASRPTGNTEAFF. The CDR3 DNA sequence: TGCGCCAGCAGGCCGACAGGGAACACTGAAGCTTTCTTT.

The chain couples TRBV27 to TRBJ2-7, with 11 bases lining up with TRBD1. The CDR3 extends over 15 amino acids. From germline, CDR1 is MNHEY and CDR2 SMNVEV (reference sequence). Trimming took 10 bases from V and 4 from J; bases not matched to a gene: 12. In nucleotides, the CDR3 is TGTGCCATTCCCAAGGACAGGGGGCGATGGTACGAGCAGTACTTC. Protein sequence: CAIPKDRGRWYEQYF.